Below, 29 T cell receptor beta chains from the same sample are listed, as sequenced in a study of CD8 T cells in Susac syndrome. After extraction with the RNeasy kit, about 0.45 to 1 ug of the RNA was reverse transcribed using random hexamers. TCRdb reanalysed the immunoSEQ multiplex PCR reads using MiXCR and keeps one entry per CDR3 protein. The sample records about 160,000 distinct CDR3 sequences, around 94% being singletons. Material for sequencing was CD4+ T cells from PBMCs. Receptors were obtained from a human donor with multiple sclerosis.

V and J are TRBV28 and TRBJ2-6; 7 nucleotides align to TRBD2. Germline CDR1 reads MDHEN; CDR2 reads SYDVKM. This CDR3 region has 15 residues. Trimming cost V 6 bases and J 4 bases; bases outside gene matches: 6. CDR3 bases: TGTGCCAGCAGGTCCCCTAGCGGAGGGGCCAACGTCCTGACTTTC. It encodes CASRSPSGGANVLTF.

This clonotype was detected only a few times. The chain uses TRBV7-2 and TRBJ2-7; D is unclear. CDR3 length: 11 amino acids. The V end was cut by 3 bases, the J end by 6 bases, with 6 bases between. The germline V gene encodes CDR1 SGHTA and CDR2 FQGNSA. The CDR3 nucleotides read TGTGCCAGCAGCTTCCATAGCGAGCAGTACTTC. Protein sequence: CASSFHSEQYF.

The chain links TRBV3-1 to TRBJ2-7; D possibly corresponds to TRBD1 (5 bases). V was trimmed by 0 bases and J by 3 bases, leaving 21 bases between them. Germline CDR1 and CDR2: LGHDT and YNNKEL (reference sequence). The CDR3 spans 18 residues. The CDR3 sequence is CASSQDCIGAEACYEQYF. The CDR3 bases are TGTGCCAGCAGCCAAGATTGCATAGGGGCCGAAGCGTGCTACGAGCAGTACTTC.

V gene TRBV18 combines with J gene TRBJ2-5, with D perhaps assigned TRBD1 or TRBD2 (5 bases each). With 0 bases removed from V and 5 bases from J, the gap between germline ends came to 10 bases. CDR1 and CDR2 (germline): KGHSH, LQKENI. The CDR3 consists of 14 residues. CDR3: CASSPPGTLETQYF. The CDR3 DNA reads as TGTGCCAGCTCACCACCCGGGACGCTGGAGACCCAGTACTTC.

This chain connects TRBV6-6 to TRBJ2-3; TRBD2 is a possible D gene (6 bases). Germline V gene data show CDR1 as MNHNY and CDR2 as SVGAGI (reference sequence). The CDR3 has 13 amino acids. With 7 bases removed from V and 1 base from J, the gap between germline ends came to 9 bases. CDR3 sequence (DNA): TGTGCCAGCACCGGGAGAGGCACAGATACGCAGTATTTT. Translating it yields CASTGRGTDTQYF.

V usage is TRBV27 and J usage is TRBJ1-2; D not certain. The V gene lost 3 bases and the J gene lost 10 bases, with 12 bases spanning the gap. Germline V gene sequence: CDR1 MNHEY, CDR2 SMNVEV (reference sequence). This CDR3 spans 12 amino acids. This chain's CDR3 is CASSFGPPPYTF. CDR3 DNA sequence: TGTGCCAGCAGTTTTGGCCCTCCCCCCTACACCTTC.

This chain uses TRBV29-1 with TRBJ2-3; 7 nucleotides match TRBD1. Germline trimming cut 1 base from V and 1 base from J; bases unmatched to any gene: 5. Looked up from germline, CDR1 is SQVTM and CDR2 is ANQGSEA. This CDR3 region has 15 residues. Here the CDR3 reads CSVEGDRVGTDTQYF. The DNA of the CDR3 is TGCAGCGTTGAAGGTGACAGGGTCGGCACAGATACGCAGTATTTT.

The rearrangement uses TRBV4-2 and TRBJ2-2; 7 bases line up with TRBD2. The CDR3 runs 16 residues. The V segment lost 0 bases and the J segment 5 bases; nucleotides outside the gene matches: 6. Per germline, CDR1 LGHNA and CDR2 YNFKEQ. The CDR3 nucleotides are TGTGCCAGCAGCCAAGACCCTAGCGGTGGGACCGGGGAGCTGTTTTTT. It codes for CASSQDPSGGTGELFF.

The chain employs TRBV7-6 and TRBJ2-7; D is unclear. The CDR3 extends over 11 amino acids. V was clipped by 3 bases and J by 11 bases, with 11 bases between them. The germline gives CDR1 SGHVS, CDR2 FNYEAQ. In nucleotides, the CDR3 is TGTGCCAGCAGCTTGACGACCTTGGAGTACTTC. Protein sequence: CASSLTTLEYF.

The CDR3 protein is CASSWTAMQPQHF. CDR3 DNA sequence: TGTGCCAGTAGTTGGACAGCTATGCAGCCCCAGCATTTT. The chain recombines TRBV19 with TRBJ1-5; a weak D match, TRBD1 (6 bases). The germline gives CDR1 LNHDA, CDR2 SQIVND (reference sequence). There are 13 residues in the CDR3. Trimming stripped 5 bases from V and 7 bases from J, with 12 bases between.

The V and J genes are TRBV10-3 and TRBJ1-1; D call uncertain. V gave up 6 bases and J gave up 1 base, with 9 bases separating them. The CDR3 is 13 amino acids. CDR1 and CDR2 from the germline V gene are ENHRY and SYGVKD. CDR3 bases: TGTGCCATCAGCAGTACAGAGAACACTGAAGCTTTCTTT. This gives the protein CAISSTENTEAFF.

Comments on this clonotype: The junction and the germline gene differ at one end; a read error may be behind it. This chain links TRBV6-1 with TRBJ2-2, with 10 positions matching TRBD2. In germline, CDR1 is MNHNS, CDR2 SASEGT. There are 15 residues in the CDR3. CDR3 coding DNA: TGTGCCAGCAGGGAAGCGGGAGGGTCGGCCGGGGAGCTGTTTTTT. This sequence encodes CASREAGGSAGELFF.

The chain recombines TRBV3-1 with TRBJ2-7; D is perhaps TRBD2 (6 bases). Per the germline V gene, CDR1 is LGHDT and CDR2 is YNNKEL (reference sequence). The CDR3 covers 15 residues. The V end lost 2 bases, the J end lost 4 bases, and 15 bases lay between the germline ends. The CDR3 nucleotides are TGTGCCAGCAGCCAACAGGTGGGAGGAGGTTACGAGCAGTACTTC. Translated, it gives CASSQQVGGGYEQYF.

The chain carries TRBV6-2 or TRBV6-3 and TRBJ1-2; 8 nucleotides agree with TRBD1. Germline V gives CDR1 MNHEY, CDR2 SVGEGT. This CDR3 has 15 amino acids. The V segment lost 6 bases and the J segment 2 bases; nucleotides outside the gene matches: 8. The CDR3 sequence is CASSSPGQANYGYTF. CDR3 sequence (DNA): TGTGCCAGCAGCTCGCCGGGACAGGCGAACTATGGCTACACCTTC.

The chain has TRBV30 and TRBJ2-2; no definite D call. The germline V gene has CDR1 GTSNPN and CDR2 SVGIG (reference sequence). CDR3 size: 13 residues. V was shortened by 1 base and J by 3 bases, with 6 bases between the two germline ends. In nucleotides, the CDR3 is TGTGCCTGGAGTGAACAGTACACCGGGGAGCTGTTTTTT. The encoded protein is CAWSEQYTGELFF.

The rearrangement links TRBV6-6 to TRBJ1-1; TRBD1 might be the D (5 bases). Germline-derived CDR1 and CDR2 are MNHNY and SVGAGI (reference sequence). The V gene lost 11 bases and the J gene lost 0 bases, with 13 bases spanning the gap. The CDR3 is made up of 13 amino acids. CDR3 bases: TGTGCCTCCCCCGGGGGGTTGAACACTGAAGCTTTCTTT. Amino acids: CASPGGLNTEAFF.

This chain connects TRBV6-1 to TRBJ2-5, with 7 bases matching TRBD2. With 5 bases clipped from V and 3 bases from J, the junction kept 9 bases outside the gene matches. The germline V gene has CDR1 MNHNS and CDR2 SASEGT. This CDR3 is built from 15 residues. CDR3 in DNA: TGTGCCAGCAGTTTCCGGACTAGAGGAAAAGAGACCCAGTACTTC. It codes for CASSFRTRGKETQYF.

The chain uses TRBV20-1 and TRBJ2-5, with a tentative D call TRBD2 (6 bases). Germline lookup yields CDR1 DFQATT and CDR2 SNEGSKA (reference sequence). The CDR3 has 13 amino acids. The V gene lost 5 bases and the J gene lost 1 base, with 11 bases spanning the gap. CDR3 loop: CSAGGGFQETQYF. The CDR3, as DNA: TGCAGTGCTGGTGGGGGGTTCCAAGAGACCCAGTACTTC.

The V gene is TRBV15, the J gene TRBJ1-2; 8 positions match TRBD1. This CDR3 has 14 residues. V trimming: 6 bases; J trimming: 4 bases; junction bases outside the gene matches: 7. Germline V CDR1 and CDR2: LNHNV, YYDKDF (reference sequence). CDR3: CATSPTGQGYGYTF. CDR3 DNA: TGTGCCACCAGTCCCACAGGACAGGGCTATGGCTACACCTTC.

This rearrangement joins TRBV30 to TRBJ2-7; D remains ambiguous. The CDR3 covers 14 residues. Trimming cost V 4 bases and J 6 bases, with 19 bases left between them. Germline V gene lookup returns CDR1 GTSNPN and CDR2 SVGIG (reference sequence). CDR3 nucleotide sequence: TGTGCCTGGAACAACATCTCGCGGTTCGGCGAGCAGTACTTC. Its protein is CAWNNISRFGEQYF.

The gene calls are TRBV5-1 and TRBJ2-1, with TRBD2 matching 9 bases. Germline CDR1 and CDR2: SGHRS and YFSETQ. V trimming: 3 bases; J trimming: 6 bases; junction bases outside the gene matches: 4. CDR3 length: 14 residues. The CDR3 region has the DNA TGCGCCAGCAGCTGGATGACTAGCGGCAATGAGCAGTTCTTC. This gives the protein CASSWMTSGNEQFF.

This chain's CDR3 is CASSQPVGNTEAFF. In DNA form, the CDR3 reads TGTGCCAGCAGCCAACCCGTTGGGAACACTGAAGCTTTCTTT. This chain uses TRBV4-2 with TRBJ1-1; D uncertain. This CDR3 has 14 amino acids. The germline V gene encodes CDR1 LGHNA and CDR2 YNFKEQ. The germline V and J ends were trimmed by 2 bases and 1 base, with 8 bases remaining between them.

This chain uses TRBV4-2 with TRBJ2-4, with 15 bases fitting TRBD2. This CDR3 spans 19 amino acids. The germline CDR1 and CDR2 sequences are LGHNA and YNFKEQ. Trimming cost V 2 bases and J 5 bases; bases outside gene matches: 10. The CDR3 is CASSQPGLAGGEGQNIQYF. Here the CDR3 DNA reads TGTGCCAGCAGCCAACCTGGACTAGCGGGAGGGGAGGGACAAAACATTCAGTACTTC.

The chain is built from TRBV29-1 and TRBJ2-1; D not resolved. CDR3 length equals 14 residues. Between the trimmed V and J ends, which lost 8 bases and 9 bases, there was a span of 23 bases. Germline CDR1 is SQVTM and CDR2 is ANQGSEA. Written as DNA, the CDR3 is TGCAGCCCGACCCGACAAAGTGGTTCGGGTGAGCAGTTCTTC. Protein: CSPTRQSGSGEQFF.

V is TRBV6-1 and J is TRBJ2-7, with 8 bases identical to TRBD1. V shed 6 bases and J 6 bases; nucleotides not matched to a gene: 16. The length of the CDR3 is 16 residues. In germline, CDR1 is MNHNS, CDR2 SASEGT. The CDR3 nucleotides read TGTGCCAGCAGACTAATAACTTCAGGGACAGGTTCCGAGCAGTACTTC. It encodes CASRLITSGTGSEQYF.

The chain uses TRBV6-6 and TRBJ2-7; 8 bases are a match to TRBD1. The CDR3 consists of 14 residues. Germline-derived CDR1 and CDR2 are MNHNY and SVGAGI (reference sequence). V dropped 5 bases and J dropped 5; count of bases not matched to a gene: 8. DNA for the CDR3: TGTGCCAGCAGTGAGAGGACAGGGATCCACGAGCAGTACTTC. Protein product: CASSERTGIHEQYF.

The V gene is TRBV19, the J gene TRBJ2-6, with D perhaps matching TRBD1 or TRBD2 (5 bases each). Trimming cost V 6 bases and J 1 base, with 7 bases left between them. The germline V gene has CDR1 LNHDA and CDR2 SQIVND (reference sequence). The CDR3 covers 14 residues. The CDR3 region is CASSEGSGANVLTF. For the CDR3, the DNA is TGTGCCAGTAGCGAGGGGTCTGGGGCCAACGTCCTGACTTTC.

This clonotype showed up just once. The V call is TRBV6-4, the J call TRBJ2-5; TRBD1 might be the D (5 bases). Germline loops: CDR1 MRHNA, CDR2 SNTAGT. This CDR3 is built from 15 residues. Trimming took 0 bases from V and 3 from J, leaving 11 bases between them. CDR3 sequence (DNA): TGTGCCAGCAGTGACTCGAATTGCAGGGAAGAGACCCAGTACTTC. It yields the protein CASSDSNCREETQYF.

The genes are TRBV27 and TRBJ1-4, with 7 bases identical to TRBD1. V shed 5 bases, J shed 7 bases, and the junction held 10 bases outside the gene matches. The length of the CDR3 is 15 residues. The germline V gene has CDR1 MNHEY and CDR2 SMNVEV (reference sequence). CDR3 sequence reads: CASSPRGGASEKLFF. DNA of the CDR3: TGTGCCAGCAGTCCACGAGGGGGCGCTTCTGAAAAACTGTTTTTT.